What follows is one T cell receptor beta chain and its context. Its specificity is not known. These data belong to a study of a mutant IDH1 vaccine in newly diagnosed glioma. Time point specified: week 35, safety follow-up. Doses consisted of 300 ug of mutant IDH1 20-mer peptide each, paired with topical imiquimod. The table came from immunoSEQ multiplex PCR; TCRdb's copy has only in-frame clones and leaves some out. The table shows about 46,000 clones, with roughly 92% occurring only once. The CDR3 has 15 amino acids. Germline CDR1 MGHRA, CDR2 YSYEKL. Between the trimmed V and J ends, which lost 0 bases and 5 bases, there was a span of 14 bases.

This sequence was found in a man between 50 and 59 years old with glioma. This specimen consisted of PBMCs, obtained from a glioma patient whose treatment included an IDH1 peptide vaccine. The chain employs TRBV4-1 and TRBJ2-7; D gene unclear. This CDR3 is CASSQDLGNHHEQYF. CDR3 nucleotides: TGCGCCAGCAGCCAAGATTTGGGCAACCACCACGAGCAGTACTTC.